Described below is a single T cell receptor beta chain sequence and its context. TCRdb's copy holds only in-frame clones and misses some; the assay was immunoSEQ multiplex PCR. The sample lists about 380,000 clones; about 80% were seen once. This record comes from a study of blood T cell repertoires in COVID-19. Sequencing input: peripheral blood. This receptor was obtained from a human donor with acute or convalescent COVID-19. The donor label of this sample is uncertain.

CDR3 in DNA: TGTGCCAGCAGCTTAGCGACAGGGGATCTCACTGAAGCTTTCTTT. Protein sequence: CASSLATGDLTEAFF. The chain carries TRBV7-9 and TRBJ1-1; TRBD1 aligns across 8 bases. Germline CDR1 is SEHNR and CDR2 is FQNEAQ (reference sequence). The CDR3 totals 15 residues. The V segment lost 0 bases and the J segment 4 bases; nucleotides outside the gene matches: 4.